Each of the 27 T cell receptor beta chains below was sequenced from the same sample in a study of blood T cells in healthy people across ages. A J-beta primer mix and a sample-barcoded 5' primer were used in a second PCR of roughly 6 to 12 cycles. MiXCR, applied by TCRdb to the 5' RACE reads, yields one record per CDR3 protein. The sample contains under 950,000 distinct CDR3 sequences, roughly 20% of which appear only once. Material for sequencing was blood. Every receptor here comes from a man aged 70-80 years in good health.

This clonotype was seen many times. The CDR3 nucleotides read TGTGCCAGCAGCCTGACAGGGGTCAATTCACCCCTCCACTTT. It translates to CASSLTGVNSPLHF. The V and J genes are TRBV5-6 and TRBJ1-6, with TRBD1 matching 8 bases. The CDR3 has 14 residues. Per germline, CDR1 SGHDT and CDR2 YYEEEE. V was clipped by 4 bases and J by 7 bases; unmatched bases: 4.

This clonotype has more than one count but fewer than ten. The gene calls are TRBV11-2 and TRBJ1-1; D is unclear. Trimming took 4 bases from V and 4 from J, leaving 13 bases between them. This CDR3 has 14 amino acids. Germline CDR1 is SGHAT and CDR2 is FQNNGV. The CDR3 here is CASSSQRKGTEAFF. For the CDR3, the DNA is TGTGCCAGCAGCTCCCAGAGGAAGGGCACTGAAGCTTTCTTT.

The chain joins TRBV5-1 to TRBJ2-2; the match to TRBD2 covers 11 bases. The ends lost 3 bases at V and 6 bases at J; junction bases unmatched: 10. The V gene's germline CDR1 is SGHRS and CDR2 YFSETQ. This CDR3 region has 17 residues. This CDR3 is CASSSLQTSGTAGELFF. The CDR3 bases are TGCGCCAGCAGCTCCCTGCAGACTAGCGGGACGGCCGGGGAGCTGTTTTTT.

This clonotype was found many times. The chain recombines TRBV5-5 with TRBJ1-2; no definite D call. V dropped 1 base and J dropped 5 bases, with 9 bases sitting between them. The CDR3 is 13 residues long. Germline assignment: CDR1 SGHKS and CDR2 YYEKEE (reference sequence). CDR3 protein: CASSLIDGYGYTF. CDR3 nucleotides: TGTGCCAGCAGCTTGATAGATGGGTATGGCTACACCTTC.

The chain couples TRBV30 to TRBJ2-2; D is ambiguous. Germline CDR1 is GTSNPN and CDR2 is SVGIG (reference sequence). Trimming shortened V by 1 base and J by 5 bases, and 17 bases separated the two germline ends. The CDR3 covers 16 residues. CDR3 loop: CAWSDPVGPRTGELFF. The CDR3 nucleotides are TGTGCCTGGAGTGACCCGGTGGGTCCGAGGACCGGGGAGCTGTTTTTT.

This clonotype was seen a few times. The CDR3 region is CASSRDRGRDGYTF. The CDR3 DNA follows: TGTGCCAGCAGTCGAGACAGGGGGCGTGATGGCTACACCTTC. V gene TRBV6-6 combines with J gene TRBJ1-2; 10 nucleotides align to TRBD1. The germline gives CDR1 MNHNY, CDR2 SVGAGI (reference sequence). The junction had 6 bases not matched to a gene; V was cut back by 5 bases and J by 6 bases. The CDR3 covers 14 residues.

The rearrangement links TRBV12-3 or TRBV12-4 to TRBJ1-2; possibly TRBD1 for D (6 bases). V lost 3 bases, J lost 3 bases, and 20 bases lay in between. This CDR3 comprises 17 residues. The CDR3 loop reads CASSLPGQSLKDYGYTF. CDR3 nucleotides: TGTGCCAGCAGTTTGCCAGGACAGAGCCTCAAAGACTATGGCTACACCTTC.

The chain has TRBV7-9 and TRBJ2-3; 8 bases align to TRBD2. The germline V gene encodes CDR1 SEHNR and CDR2 FQNEAQ (reference sequence). The CDR3 consists of 15 residues. V was pared by 4 bases and J by 4 bases, with 7 bases of the junction left unmatched. The CDR3 nucleotides are TGTGCCAGCAGCTCTCCGGGACTAGAGTCAGATACGCAGTATTTT. It encodes CASSSPGLESDTQYF.

Comments on this clonotype: At one end, the junction sequence differs from germline, possibly due to a read error. DNA for the CDR3: TGTGCCAGCAGCCCTTTGATGGGGGCAAATCAAGACACCCAGTACTTC. Translated: CASSPLMGANQDTQYF. This sequence joins TRBV7-8 and TRBJ2-5; the D gene is possibly TRBD1 (6 bases). CDR1 SGHVS and CDR2 FQNEAQ come from the germline V gene. The CDR3 totals 16 residues.

This clonotype came up a few times. The genes are TRBV27 and TRBJ2-1; D not resolved. V lost 4 bases, J lost 9 bases, and 13 bases lay in between. Germline V gene data show CDR1 as MNHEY and CDR2 as SMNVEV (reference sequence). The CDR3 is made up of 13 amino acids. The CDR3 nucleotides are TGTGCCAGCAGTTCCTCTCCCCACCTTGAGCAGTTCTTC. It yields the protein CASSSSPHLEQFF.

This clonotype was seen more than once but under ten times. The chain recombines TRBV12-3 or TRBV12-4 with TRBJ1-5; no definite D call. The CDR3 is 15 amino acids. The V end was cut by 5 bases, the J end by 2 bases, with 13 bases between. This chain's CDR3 is CASSRAVFGNQPQHF. The CDR3 DNA reads TGTGCCAGCAGTCGGGCCGTTTTCGGCAATCAGCCCCAGCATTTT.

This sequence joins TRBV12-3 or TRBV12-4 and TRBJ2-7; 13 bases line up with TRBD2. This CDR3 region has 15 residues. J was trimmed by 5 bases and V by 4 bases; bases with no gene match: 5. Here the CDR3 DNA reads TGTGCCAGCAGTTGGACTAGCGGGGGTTCCGACGAGCAGTACTTC. It is translated as CASSWTSGGSDEQYF.

This clonotype was picked up a small number of times. V is TRBV20-1 and J is TRBJ2-2; either TRBD1 or TRBD2 may fit D (5 bases each). V dropped 6 bases and J dropped 0 bases, with 11 bases sitting between them. CDR1 is DFQATT and CDR2 is SNEGSKA in the germline V gene (reference sequence). CDR3 length: 14 residues. The CDR3 is CSAPGTANTGELFF. CDR3 nucleotides: TGCAGTGCACCCGGGACGGCGAACACCGGGGAGCTGTTTTTT.

V usage is TRBV20-1 and J usage is TRBJ2-1; possible D gene TRBD2, 6 bases. Germline CDR1 is DFQATT and CDR2 is SNEGSKA (reference sequence). This CDR3 is 13 amino acids long. Trimming stripped 8 bases from V and 3 bases from J, with 14 bases between. In DNA form, the CDR3 reads TGCAGTTCCTTAGCGGACCTCTACAATGAGCAGTTCTTC. Translated, it gives CSSLADLYNEQFF.

This clonotype was picked up many times. CDR3 in DNA: TGTGCCAGCAGTCGTTCGGGATCAAAGACCCAGTACTTC. The encoded protein is CASSRSGSKTQYF. The genes are TRBV12-3 or TRBV12-4 and TRBJ2-7; possibly TRBD2 for D (5 bases). The J call is doubtful: the DNA matches TRBJ2-5 better. CDR3 length: 13 amino acids.

The chain recombines TRBV7-9 with TRBJ2-5, with D perhaps TRBD1 (5 bases). CDR3 length equals 15 residues. The germline V gene encodes CDR1 SEHNR and CDR2 FQNEAQ (reference sequence). V lost 5 bases and J 4 bases, leaving 17 bases between the germline ends. The CDR3 loop reads CASSLIDRGSETQYF. CDR3 DNA: TGTGCCAGCAGCCTCATTGACAGAGGTTCAGAGACCCAGTACTTC.

This clonotype was observed a handful of times. The genes are TRBV30 and TRBJ2-2; no firm D call. The V end was cut by 1 base, the J end by 6 bases, with 9 bases between. The length of the CDR3 is 13 residues. Germline lookup yields CDR1 GTSNPN and CDR2 SVGIG (reference sequence). The CDR3 coding sequence is TGTGCCTGGAGTGGACGAGCTTCCGGGGAGCTGTTTTTT. Translating gives CAWSGRASGELFF.

V usage is TRBV15 and J usage is TRBJ1-4; 7 nucleotides agree with TRBD1. Germline CDR1 is LNHNV and CDR2 is YYDKDF (reference sequence). This CDR3 comprises 15 residues. V lost 0 bases to trimming and J lost 8 bases; unmatched junction nucleotides: 6. CDR3 sequence reads: CATSRDRGGREKLFF. The CDR3 bases are TGTGCCACCAGCAGAGACAGGGGGGGACGGGAAAAACTGTTTTTT.

With regard to this clonotype: Because the CDR3 is missing its conserved closing phenylalanine or tryptophan, this is likely a read error. The chain links TRBV5-6 to TRBJ2-7; weak D call: TRBD1 (5 bases). Trimming cost V 3 bases and J 6 bases, with 10 bases left between them. This CDR3 has 12 residues. The germline V gene encodes CDR1 SGHDT and CDR2 YYEEEE. CDR3 amino acids: CASSSTGSEQYI. CDR3 DNA: TGTGCCAGCAGCTCTACAGGCAGCGAGCAGTACATC.

The chain has TRBV2 and TRBJ2-1, with 7 positions matching TRBD1. Germline V lookup: CDR1 SNHLY, CDR2 FYNNEI. Trimming cost V 7 bases and J 4 bases; bases outside gene matches: 4. The CDR3 has 13 residues. CDR3 residues: CASIGDSYNEQFF. The CDR3 DNA sequence: TGTGCCAGCATCGGGGACAGTTACAATGAGCAGTTCTTC.

CDR3 amino acids: CAWSMGVQNNEQFF. In DNA, the CDR3 is TGTGCCTGGAGTATGGGCGTCCAGAACAATGAGCAGTTCTTC. The V and J genes are TRBV30 and TRBJ2-1; D gene ambiguous. Trimming stripped 2 bases from V and 5 bases from J, with 13 bases between. Germline-derived CDR1 and CDR2 are GTSNPN and SVGIG (reference sequence). There are 14 residues in the CDR3.

This clonotype has a handful of counts. The chain combines TRBV24-1 with TRBJ2-5; D gene ambiguous. Matching the DNA end better, TRBJ2-1 makes the J call doubtful. Germline CDR1 KGHDR, CDR2 SFDVKD. CDR3 size: 11 residues. Here the CDR3 reads CATSDSHEQFF. CDR3 coding DNA: TGTGCCACCAGTGATTCTCATGAGCAGTTCTTC.

This clonotype has just a few counts. The CDR3 nucleotides are TGTGCCAGCAGTCCCCCGGAAACCTACGAGCAGTACTTC. Its protein is CASSPPETYEQYF. This chain links TRBV28 with TRBJ2-7, with no clear D. V was pared by 5 bases and J by 2 bases, with 10 bases between. The CDR3 consists of 13 residues. Germline V CDR1 and CDR2: MDHEN, SYDVKM.

The gene calls are TRBV9 and TRBJ1-1; 7 positions agree with TRBD1. Germline values: CDR1 SGDLS, CDR2 YYNGEE. The J segment lost 4 bases and the V segment lost 4 bases, leaving 7 bases of the junction unmatched. The length of the CDR3 is 14 residues. In DNA form, the CDR3 reads TGTGCCAGCAGCACTCGACAGGGAGCCACTGAAGCTTTCTTT. It specifies CASSTRQGATEAFF.

This clonotype has a handful of counts. This sequence joins TRBV15 and TRBJ2-1, with D unclear. CDR3 length: 13 amino acids. Per germline, CDR1 LNHNV and CDR2 YYDKDF (reference sequence). Between the trimmed V and J ends, which lost 0 bases and 10 bases, there was a span of 10 bases. Here the CDR3 reads CATSREISPEQFF. The CDR3 DNA follows: TGTGCCACCAGCAGAGAGATTAGCCCAGAGCAGTTCTTC.

This clonotype occurred many times. The gene calls are TRBV6-1 and TRBJ2-1; perhaps TRBD1 as D (7 bases). V dropped 6 bases and J dropped 5 bases, with 11 bases sitting between them. Germline V CDR1 and CDR2: MNHNS, SASEGT. The CDR3 spans 13 residues. The CDR3 loop is CASRQGGNNEQFF. Here the CDR3 DNA reads TGTGCCAGCAGGCAGGGGGGCAACAATGAGCAGTTCTTC.

This clonotype showed up just a few times. The chain links TRBV7-2 to TRBJ2-5, with 7 bases that match TRBD2. The trim removed 3 bases at V and 4 bases at J, leaving 5 bases unmatched. Germline-derived CDR1 and CDR2 are SGHTA and FQGNSA. This CDR3 is 14 amino acids long. CDR3 sequence (DNA): TGTGCCAGCAGCTTGGGCGGGAGAGGAGAGACCCAGTACTTC. Translation: CASSLGGRGETQYF.